The clone carrying this TCR beta chain has a handful of counts. Its target is unknown. The CDR3 has 15 amino acids. Deletions cut 0 bases from V and 4 bases from J, with 9 bases between. Libraries were prepared by immunoSEQ multiplex PCR; TCRdb keeps only in-frame clonotypes and omits some of them. The table lists 8,800 or so clones, under 55% of them singletons, with about 3.8% in the top ten. This record belongs to a study of T cells in localized non-small cell lung cancer. Study-level points and caveats: A higher density of T cells in blood coincided with extended overall survival. Appearances in adjacent lung were noted for a median approximately 61 of the top 100 tumor clones. Clonality of T cells reached its maximum in uninvolved adjacent lung, surpassing tumor. Heterogeneity stays possible, as sequencing covered only one tumor region.

Sequencing used lymph node tissue, obtained before any cancer treatment. The TCR comes from a woman aged 40 to 75 with stage I lung adenocarcinoma. V is TRBV6-7 and J is TRBJ1-4; maybe TRBD1 (6 bases). TRBV6-7 is placed among ORFs of uncertain function. CDR3 sequence: CASSYSNRDNEKLFF. As DNA, the CDR3 is TGTGCCAGCAGTTACTCTAACAGGGATAATGAAAAACTGTTTTTT.